This T cell receptor beta chain was identified during a study of identical twins. General study results and limits: Some out-of-frame alpha sequences were shared by twins, and these showed excess low generation probability. Within monozygotic twins, out-of-frame TCR alpha sharing was underestimated by the models. Beta out-of-frame sequences displayed a weaker excess of sharing between twins. Conclusions were based on cross-sectional statistical analysis, without following the same donors.

TCRdb re-called the 5' RACE reads with MiXCR, one entry per CDR3 protein. This sample carries around 480,000 distinct CDR3 sequences, approximately 14% of them seen once, and the ten largest clones take 0.52%. On this clonotype: Its antigen is as yet unknown.

There are 16 residues in the CDR3. The V gene end was trimmed by 1 base and the J gene end by 3 bases; junction bases not matched to a gene: 6. The germline V gene has CDR1 SGHTA and CDR2 FQGNSA. The sample also formed part of further work on yellow fever vaccine responses in identical twins.

The specimen was CD4+ T cells sorted from blood. This receptor was taken from a woman aged 18-29 years in good health. The chain uses TRBV7-2 and TRBJ2-3; TRBD2 matches 8 bases. In nucleotides, the CDR3 is TGTGCCAGCAGCTTAGTTTCGACTAGCGAGACAGATACGCAGTATTTT. Translated, it gives CASSLVSTSETDTQYF.